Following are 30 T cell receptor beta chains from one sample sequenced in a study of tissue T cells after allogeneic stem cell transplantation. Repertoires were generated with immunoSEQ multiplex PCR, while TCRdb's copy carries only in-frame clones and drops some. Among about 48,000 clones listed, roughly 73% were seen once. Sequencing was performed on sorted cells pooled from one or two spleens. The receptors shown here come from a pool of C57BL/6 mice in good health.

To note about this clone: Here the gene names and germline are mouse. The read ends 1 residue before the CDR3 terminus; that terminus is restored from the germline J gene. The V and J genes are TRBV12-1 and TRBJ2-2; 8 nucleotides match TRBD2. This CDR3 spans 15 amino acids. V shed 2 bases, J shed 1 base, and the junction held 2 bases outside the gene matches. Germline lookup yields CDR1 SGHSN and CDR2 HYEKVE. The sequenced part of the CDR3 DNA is TGTGCCAGCTCTCCCGGGACTGGAAACACCGGGCAGCTCTAC. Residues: CASSPGTGNTGQLY. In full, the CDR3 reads CASSPGTGNTGQLYF.

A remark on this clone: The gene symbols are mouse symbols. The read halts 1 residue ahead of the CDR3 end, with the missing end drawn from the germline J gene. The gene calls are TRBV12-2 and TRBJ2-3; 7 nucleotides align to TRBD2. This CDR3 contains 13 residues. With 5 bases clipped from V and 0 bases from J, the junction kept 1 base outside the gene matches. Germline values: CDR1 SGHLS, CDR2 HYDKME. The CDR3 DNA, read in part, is TGTGCCAGCTTGACTGGGAGTGCAGAAACGCTGTAT. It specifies CASLTGSAETLY. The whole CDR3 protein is CASLTGSAETLYF.

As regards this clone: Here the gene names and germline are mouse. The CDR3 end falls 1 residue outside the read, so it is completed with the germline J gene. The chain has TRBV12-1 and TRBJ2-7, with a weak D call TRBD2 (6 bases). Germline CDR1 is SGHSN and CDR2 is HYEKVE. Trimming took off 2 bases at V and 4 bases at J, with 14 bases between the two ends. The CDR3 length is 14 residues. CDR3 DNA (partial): TGTGCCAGCTCTCCCCCCCCTGGGGATTATGAACAGTAC. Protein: CASSPPPGDYEQY. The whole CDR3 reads CASSPPPGDYEQYF.

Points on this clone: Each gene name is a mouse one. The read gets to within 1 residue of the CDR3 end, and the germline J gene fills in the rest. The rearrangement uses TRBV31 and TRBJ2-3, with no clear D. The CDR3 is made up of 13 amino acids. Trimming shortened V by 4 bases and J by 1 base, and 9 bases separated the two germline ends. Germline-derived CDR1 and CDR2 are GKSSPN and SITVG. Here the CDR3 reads CAWTQAGAETLYF. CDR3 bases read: TGTGCCTGGACGCAGGCGGGTGCAGAAACGCTGTAT.

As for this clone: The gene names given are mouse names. Partial CDR3 DNA: TGTGCCAGCGGTGATGACGGGACAGGGGGCTCCTATGAACAGTAC. Its protein is CASGDDGTGGSYEQY. The entire CDR3 sequence reads CASGDDGTGGSYEQYF. The chain carries TRBV13-2 and TRBJ2-7; 11 bases align to TRBD1. The read ends 1 residue shy of where the CDR3 ends; the end is completed using the germline J gene. J was trimmed by 0 bases and V by 0 bases; bases with no gene match: 2. CDR3 length: 16 residues. CDR1 NNHNN and CDR2 SYGAGS come from the germline V gene (reference sequence).

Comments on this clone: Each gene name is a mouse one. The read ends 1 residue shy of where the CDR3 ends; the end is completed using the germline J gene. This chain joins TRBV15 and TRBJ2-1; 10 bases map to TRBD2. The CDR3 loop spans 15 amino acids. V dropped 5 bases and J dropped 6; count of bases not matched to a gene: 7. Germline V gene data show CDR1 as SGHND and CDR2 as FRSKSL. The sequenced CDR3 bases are TGTGCCAGCAGTCCCCGACTGGGGGGTTTTGCTGAGCAGTTC. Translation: CASSPRLGGFAEQF. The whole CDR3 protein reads CASSPRLGGFAEQFF.

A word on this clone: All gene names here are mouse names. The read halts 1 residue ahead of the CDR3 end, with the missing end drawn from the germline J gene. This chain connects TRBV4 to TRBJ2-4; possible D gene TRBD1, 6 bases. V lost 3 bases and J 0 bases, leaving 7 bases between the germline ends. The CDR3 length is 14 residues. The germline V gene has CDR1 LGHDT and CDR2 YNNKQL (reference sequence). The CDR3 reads CASSYRGSQNTLYF. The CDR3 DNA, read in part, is TGTGCCAGCAGCTACAGGGGTAGTCAAAACACCTTGTAC.

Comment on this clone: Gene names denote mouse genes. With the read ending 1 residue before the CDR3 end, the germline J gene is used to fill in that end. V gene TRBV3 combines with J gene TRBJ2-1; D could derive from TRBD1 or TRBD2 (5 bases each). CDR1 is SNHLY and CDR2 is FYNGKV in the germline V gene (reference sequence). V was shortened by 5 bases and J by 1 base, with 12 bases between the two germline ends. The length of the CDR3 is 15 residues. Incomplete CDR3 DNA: TGTGCCAGCAGCAGCCGGGACGGGAACTATGCTGAGCAGTTC. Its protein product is CASSSRDGNYAEQF. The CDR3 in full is CASSSRDGNYAEQFF.

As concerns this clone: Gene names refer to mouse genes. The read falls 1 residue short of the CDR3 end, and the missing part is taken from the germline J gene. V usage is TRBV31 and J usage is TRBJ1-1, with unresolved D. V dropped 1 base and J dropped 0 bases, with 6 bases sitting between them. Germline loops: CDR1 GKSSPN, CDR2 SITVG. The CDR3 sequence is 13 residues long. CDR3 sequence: CAWSPTANTEVFF. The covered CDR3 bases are TGTGCCTGGAGTCCTACCGCAAACACAGAAGTCTTC.

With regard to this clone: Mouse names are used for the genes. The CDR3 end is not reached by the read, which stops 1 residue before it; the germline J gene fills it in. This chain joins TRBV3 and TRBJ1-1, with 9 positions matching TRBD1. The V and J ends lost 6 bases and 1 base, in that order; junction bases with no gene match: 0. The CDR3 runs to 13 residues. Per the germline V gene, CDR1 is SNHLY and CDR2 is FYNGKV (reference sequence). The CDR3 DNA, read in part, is TGTGCCAGCAGGACAGGGGGAAACACAGAAGTCTTC. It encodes CASRTGGNTEVF. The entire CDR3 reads CASRTGGNTEVFF.

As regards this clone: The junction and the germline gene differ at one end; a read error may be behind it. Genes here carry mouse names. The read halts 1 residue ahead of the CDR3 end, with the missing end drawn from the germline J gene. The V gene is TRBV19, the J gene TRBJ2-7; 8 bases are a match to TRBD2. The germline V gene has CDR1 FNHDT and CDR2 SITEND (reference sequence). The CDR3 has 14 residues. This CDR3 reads CAGSMRLGIYEQYF. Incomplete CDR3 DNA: TGTGCCGGCAGTATGAGACTGGGGATCTATGAACAGTAC.

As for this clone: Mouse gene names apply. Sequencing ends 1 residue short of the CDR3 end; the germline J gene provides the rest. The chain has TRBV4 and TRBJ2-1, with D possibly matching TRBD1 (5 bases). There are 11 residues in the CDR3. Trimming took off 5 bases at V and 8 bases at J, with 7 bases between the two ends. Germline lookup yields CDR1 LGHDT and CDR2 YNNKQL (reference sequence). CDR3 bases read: TGTGCCAGCAGCCCAGGGACTGAGCAGTTC. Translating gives CASSPGTEQF. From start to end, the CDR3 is CASSPGTEQFF.

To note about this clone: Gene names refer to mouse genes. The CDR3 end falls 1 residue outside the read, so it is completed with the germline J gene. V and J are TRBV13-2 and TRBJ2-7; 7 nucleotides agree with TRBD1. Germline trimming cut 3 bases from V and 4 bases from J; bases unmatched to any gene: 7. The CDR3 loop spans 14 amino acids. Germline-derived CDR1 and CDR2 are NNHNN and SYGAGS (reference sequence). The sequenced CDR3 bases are TGTGCCAGCGGTGTCTCAGGGGGACATTATGAACAGTAC. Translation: CASGVSGGHYEQY. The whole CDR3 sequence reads CASGVSGGHYEQYF.

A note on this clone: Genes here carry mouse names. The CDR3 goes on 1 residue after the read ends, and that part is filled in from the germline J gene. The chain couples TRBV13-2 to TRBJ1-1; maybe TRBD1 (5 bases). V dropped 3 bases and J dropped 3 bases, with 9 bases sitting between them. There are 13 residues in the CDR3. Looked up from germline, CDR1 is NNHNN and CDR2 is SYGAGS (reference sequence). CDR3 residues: CASGVGGDTEVFF. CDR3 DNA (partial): TGTGCCAGCGGTGTCGGGGGGGACACAGAAGTCTTC.

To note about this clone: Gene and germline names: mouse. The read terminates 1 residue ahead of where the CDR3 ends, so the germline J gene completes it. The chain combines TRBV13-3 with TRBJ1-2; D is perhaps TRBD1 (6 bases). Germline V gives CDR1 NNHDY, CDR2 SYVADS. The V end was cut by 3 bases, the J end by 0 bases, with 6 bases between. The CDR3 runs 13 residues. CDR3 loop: CASSGQANSDYTF. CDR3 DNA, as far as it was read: TGTGCCAGCAGTGGACAGGCAAACTCCGACTACACC.

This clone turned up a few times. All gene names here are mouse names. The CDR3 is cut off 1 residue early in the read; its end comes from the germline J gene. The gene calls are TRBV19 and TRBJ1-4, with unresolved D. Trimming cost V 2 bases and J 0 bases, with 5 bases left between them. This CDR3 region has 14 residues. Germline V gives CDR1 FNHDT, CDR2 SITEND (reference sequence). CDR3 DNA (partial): TGTGCCAGCAGTATGCAGATTTCCAACGAAAGATTATTT. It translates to CASSMQISNERLF. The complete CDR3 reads CASSMQISNERLFF.

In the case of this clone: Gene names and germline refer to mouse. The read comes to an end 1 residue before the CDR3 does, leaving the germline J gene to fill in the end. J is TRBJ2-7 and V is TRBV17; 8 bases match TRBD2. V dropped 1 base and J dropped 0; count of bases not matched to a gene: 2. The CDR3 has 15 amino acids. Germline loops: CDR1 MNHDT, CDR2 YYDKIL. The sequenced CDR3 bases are TGTGCTAGCAGTAGAGTTGGGGGGGGCTCCTATGAACAGTAC. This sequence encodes CASSRVGGGSYEQY. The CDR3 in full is CASSRVGGGSYEQYF.

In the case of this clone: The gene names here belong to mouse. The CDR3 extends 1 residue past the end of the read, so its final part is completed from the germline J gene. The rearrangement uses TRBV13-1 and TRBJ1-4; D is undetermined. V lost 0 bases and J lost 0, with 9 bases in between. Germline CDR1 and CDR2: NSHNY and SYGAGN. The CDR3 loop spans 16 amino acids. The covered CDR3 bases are TGTGCCAGCAGTGATGCAAGGCAATTTTCCAACGAAAGATTATTT. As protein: CASSDARQFSNERLF. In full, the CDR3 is CASSDARQFSNERLFF.

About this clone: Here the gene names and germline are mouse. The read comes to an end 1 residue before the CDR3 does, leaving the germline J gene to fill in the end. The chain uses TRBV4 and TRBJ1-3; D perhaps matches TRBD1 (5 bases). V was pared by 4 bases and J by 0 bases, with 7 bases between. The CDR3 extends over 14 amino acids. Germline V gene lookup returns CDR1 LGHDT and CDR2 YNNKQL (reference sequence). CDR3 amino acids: CASSLTDSGNTLYF. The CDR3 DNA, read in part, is TGTGCCAGCAGCTTGACAGATTCTGGAAATACGCTCTAT.

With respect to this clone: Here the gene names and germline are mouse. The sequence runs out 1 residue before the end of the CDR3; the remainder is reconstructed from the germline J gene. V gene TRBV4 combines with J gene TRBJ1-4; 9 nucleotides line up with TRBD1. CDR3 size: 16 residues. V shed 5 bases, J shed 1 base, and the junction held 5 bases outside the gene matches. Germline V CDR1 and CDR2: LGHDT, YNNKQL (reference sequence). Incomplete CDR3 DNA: TGTGCCAGCAGCCCCGGGACAGGGTATTCCAACGAAAGATTATTT. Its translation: CASSPGTGYSNERLF. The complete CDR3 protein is CASSPGTGYSNERLFF.

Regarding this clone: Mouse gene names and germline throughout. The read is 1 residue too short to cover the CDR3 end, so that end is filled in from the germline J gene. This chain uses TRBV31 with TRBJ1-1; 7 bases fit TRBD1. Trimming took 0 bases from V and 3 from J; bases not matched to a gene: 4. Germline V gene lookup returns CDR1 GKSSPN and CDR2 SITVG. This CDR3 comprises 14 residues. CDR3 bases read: TGTGCCTGGAGTCTCGGGCAGGGGGACACAGAAGTCTTC. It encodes CAWSLGQGDTEVF. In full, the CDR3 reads CAWSLGQGDTEVFF.

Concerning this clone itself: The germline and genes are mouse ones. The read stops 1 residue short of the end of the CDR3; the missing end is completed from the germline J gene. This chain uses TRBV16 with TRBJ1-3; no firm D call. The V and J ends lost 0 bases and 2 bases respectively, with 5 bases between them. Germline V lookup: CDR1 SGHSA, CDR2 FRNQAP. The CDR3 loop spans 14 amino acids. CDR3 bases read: TGTGCAAGCAGCTTAGACGGGGCTGGAAATACGCTCTAT. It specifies CASSLDGAGNTLY. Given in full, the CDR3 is CASSLDGAGNTLYF.

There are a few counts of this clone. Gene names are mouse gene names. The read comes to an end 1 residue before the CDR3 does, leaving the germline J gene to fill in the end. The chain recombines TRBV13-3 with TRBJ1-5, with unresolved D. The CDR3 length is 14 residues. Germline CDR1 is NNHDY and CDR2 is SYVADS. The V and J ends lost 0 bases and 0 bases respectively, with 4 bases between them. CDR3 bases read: TGTGCCAGCAGTGATGGCCATAACAACCAGGCTCCGCTT. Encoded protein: CASSDGHNNQAPL. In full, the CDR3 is CASSDGHNNQAPLF.

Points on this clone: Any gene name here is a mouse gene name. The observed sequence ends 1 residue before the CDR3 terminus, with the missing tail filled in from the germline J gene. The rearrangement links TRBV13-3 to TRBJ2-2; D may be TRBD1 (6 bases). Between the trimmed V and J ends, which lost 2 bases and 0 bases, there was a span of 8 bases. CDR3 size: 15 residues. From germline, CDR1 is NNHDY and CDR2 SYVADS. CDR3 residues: CASSEGTTNTGQLYF. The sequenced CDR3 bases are TGTGCCAGCAGTGAAGGGACAACAAACACCGGGCAGCTCTAC.

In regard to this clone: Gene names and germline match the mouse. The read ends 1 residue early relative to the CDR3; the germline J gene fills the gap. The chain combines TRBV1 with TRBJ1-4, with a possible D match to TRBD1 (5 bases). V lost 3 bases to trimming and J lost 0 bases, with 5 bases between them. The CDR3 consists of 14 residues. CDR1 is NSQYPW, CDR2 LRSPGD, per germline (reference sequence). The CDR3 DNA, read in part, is TGCACCTGCAGTGCGACAGTTTCCAACGAAAGATTATTT. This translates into CTCSATVSNERLF. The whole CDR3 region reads CTCSATVSNERLFF.

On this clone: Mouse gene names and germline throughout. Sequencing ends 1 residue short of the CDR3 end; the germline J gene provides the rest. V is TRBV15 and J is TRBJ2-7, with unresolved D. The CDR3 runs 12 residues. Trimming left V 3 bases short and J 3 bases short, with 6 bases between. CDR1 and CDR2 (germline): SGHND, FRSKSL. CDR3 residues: CASSFAGYEQYF. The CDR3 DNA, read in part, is TGTGCCAGCAGTTTCGCAGGCTATGAACAGTAC. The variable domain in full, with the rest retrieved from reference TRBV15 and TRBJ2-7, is DAGVTQTPRHEVAEKGQTIILKCEPVSGHNDLFWYRQTKIQGLELLSYFRSKSLMEDGGAFKDRFKAEMLNSSFSTLKIQPTEPKDSAVYLCASSFAGYEQYFGPGTRLTVL.

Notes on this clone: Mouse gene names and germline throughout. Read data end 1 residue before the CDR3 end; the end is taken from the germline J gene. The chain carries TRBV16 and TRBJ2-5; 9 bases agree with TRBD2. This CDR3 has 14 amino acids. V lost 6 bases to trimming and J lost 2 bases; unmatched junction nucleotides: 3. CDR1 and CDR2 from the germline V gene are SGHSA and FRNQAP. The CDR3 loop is CASRKDWGQDTQYF. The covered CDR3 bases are TGTGCAAGCAGGAAGGACTGGGGCCAAGACACCCAGTAC.

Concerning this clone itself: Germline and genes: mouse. The CDR3: CASSFPNSGNTLYF. CDR3 DNA (partial): TGTGCCAGCAGTTTTCCAAATTCTGGAAATACGCTCTAT. The rearrangement links TRBV14 to TRBJ1-3; D remains unclear. Read sequence stops 1 residue before the CDR3 end, and the germline J gene provides the missing end. The CDR3 length is 14 residues. Germline-derived CDR1 and CDR2 are SGHDT and FRDEAV. V lost 2 bases and J 0 bases, leaving 6 bases between the germline ends.

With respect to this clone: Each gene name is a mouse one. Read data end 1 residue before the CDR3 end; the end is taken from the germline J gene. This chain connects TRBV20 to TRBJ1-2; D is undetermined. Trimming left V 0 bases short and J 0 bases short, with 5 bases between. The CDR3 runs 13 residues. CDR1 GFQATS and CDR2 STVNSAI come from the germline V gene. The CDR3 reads CGAREDANSDYTF. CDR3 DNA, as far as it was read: TGTGGTGCTAGGGAGGATGCAAACTCCGACTACACC.

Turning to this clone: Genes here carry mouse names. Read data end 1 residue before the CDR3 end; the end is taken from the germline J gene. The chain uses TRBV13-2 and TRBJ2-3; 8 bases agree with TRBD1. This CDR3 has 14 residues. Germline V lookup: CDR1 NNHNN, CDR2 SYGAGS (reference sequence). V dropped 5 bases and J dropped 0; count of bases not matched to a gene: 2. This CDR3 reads CASGDRASAETLYF. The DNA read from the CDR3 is TGTGCCAGCGGGGACAGGGCTAGTGCAGAAACGCTGTAT.